One sample yielded the 27 T cell receptor beta chains listed below, sequenced in a study of technical replicates of blood from several donors. Data came from immunoSEQ multiplex PCR; TCRdb stores just in-frame clones and leaves some out. The sample has 85,000 or so clones; 94% are singletons. The sequenced sample was T cells isolated from PBMCs. These receptors all come from a human donor in good health.

V and J are TRBV7-9 and TRBJ2-7; no firm D call. V was pared by 1 base and J by 2 bases, with 6 bases between. The germline V gene encodes CDR1 SEHNR and CDR2 FQNEAQ (reference sequence). The CDR3 runs 13 residues. CDR3 sequence (DNA): TGTGCCAGCAGCTTAGTGGCACCCTACGAGCAGTACTTC. Translating it yields CASSLVAPYEQYF.

The chain has TRBV6-6 and TRBJ2-1, with D uncertain. This CDR3 is built from 15 residues. Trimming stripped 0 bases from V and 4 bases from J, with 10 bases between. CDR1 is MNHNY and CDR2 is SVGAGI in the germline V gene (reference sequence). The CDR3 sequence: CASSYSNRPYNEQFF. CDR3 nucleotides: TGTGCCAGCAGTTACTCGAACAGACCATACAATGAGCAGTTCTTC.

The chain is built from TRBV5-1 and TRBJ2-7, with D possibly TRBD2 on 5 matching bases. Trimming cost V 2 bases and J 6 bases, with 9 bases left between them. The germline gives CDR1 SGHRS, CDR2 YFSETQ. The CDR3 sequence is 12 residues long. The CDR3 loop is CASSLEGLEQYF. The CDR3 DNA follows: TGCGCCAGCAGCTTAGAGGGCCTCGAGCAGTACTTC.

The chain has TRBV9 and TRBJ1-1, with 10 bases identical to TRBD1. This CDR3 is 13 amino acids long. The V segment lost 4 bases and the J segment 8 bases; nucleotides outside the gene matches: 5. Germline CDR1 and CDR2: SGDLS and YYNGEE. In DNA, the CDR3 is TGTGCCAGCAGCTATAGACAGGGGGCGGAAGCTTTCTTT. Translating gives CASSYRQGAEAFF.

This chain uses TRBV30 with TRBJ2-3; 10 nucleotides agree with TRBD2. V shed 2 bases and J 1 base; nucleotides not matched to a gene: 3. The CDR3 is 15 amino acids. Germline CDR1 reads GTSNPN; CDR2 reads SVGIG (reference sequence). For the CDR3, the DNA is TGTGCCTGGAGTTTGGGGACTAGCGGCACAGATACGCAGTATTTT. Its protein is CAWSLGTSGTDTQYF. The whole variable domain, remainder taken from reference TRBV30 and TRBJ2-3, is SQTIHQWPATLVQPVGSPLSLECTVEGTSNPNLYWYRQAAGRGLQLLFYSVGIGQISSEVPQNLSASRPQDRQFILSSKKLLLSDSGFYLCAWSLGTSGTDTQYFGPGTRLTVL.

This sequence joins TRBV6-5 and TRBJ2-2; 8 bases line up with TRBD2. The germline V gene encodes CDR1 MNHEY and CDR2 SVGAGI. CDR3 length: 16 residues. Trimming removed 2 bases from V and 5 bases from J; junction bases left unmatched: 7. CDR3: CASSYASGSGTGELFF. CDR3 in DNA: TGTGCCAGCAGTTACGCGAGCGGGAGTGGGACCGGGGAGCTGTTTTTT.

CDR3 residues: CAISKTGVGTQYF. The CDR3 nucleotides are TGTGCCATCAGTAAGACAGGGGTTGGTACGCAGTATTTT. The chain joins TRBV10-3 to TRBJ2-3; the match to TRBD1 covers 8 bases. The CDR3 spans 13 residues. Germline CDR1 is ENHRY and CDR2 is SYGVKD. Losses at the gene ends were 5 bases for V and 8 bases for J; bases not matched to a gene: 6.

The CDR3 DNA is TGTGCCAGCCCCTCACGGGGACAGATAGACTATGGCTACACCTTC. Protein sequence: CASPSRGQIDYGYTF. This chain joins TRBV6-4 and TRBJ1-2; TRBD1 aligns across 7 bases. This CDR3 spans 15 amino acids. CDR1 and CDR2 from the germline V gene are MRHNA and SNTAGT. Germline trimming cut 8 bases from V and 3 bases from J; bases unmatched to any gene: 12.

The chain uses TRBV6-5 and TRBJ2-5, with D maybe TRBD1 (6 bases). CDR3 length: 15 amino acids. V was trimmed by 0 bases and J by 5 bases, leaving 13 bases between them. The germline gives CDR1 MNHEY, CDR2 SVGAGI. DNA of the CDR3: TGTGCCAGCAGTTACTCGGGGGCGGCCGGGGAGACCCAGTACTTC. It yields the protein CASSYSGAAGETQYF.

The genes are TRBV6-6 and TRBJ2-3; tentative D call: TRBD1 (6 bases). Germline lookup yields CDR1 MNHNY and CDR2 SVGAGI (reference sequence). The V gene lost 6 bases and the J gene lost 3 bases, with 19 bases spanning the gap. The CDR3 sequence is 16 residues long. The CDR3 is CASRGHRAVATDTQYF. CDR3 nucleotide sequence: TGTGCCAGCAGGGGACACAGGGCGGTGGCGACAGATACGCAGTATTTT.

J is TRBJ1-4 and V is TRBV28; D remains ambiguous. Germline V lookup: CDR1 MDHEN, CDR2 SYDVKM. This CDR3 comprises 12 residues. V gave up 8 bases and J gave up 8 bases, with 12 bases separating them. The CDR3 nucleotides read TGTGCCAGCTCCGGGTATTGGGAAAAACTGTTTTTT. Protein product: CASSGYWEKLFF.

This clone was detected once. The rearrangement links TRBV7-9 to TRBJ2-5, with TRBD1 matching 7 bases. The CDR3 length is 15 residues. The V gene end was trimmed by 4 bases and the J gene end by 0 bases; junction bases not matched to a gene: 5. Germline CDR1 and CDR2: SEHNR and FQNEAQ (reference sequence). The DNA of the CDR3 is TGTGCCAGCAGCTCGATAGACAGGGACCAAGAGACCCAGTACTTC. It codes for CASSSIDRDQETQYF. The full variable domain, with the rest looked up from reference TRBV7-9 and TRBJ2-5, is DTGVSQNPRHKITKRGQNVTFRCDPISEHNRLYWYRQTLGQGPEFLTYFQNEAQLEKSRLLSDRFSAERPKGSFSTLEIQRTEQGDSAMYLCASSSIDRDQETQYFGPGTRLLVL.

DNA for the CDR3: TGTGCCAGCAGTCCGCTAGGGGACAGGGCGGAGGGCTACACCTTC. Protein product: CASSPLGDRAEGYTF. The rearrangement uses TRBV27 and TRBJ1-2, with 9 nucleotides matching TRBD1. The CDR3 has 15 amino acids. V shed 5 bases and J 8 bases; nucleotides not matched to a gene: 12. In germline, CDR1 is MNHEY, CDR2 SMNVEV (reference sequence).

The table lists this clone with a count of one. The chain has TRBV5-1 and TRBJ1-2; 8 bases match TRBD1. The CDR3 contains 13 residues. Trimming cost V 7 bases and J 4 bases; bases outside gene matches: 6. Germline CDR1 and CDR2: SGHRS and YFSETQ. CDR3 region: CASRRTGTYGYTF. In DNA, the CDR3 is TGCGCCAGCCGTCGGACAGGGACCTATGGCTACACCTTC.

This clone was detected only once. V is TRBV7-8 and J is TRBJ1-2; TRBD1 matches at 9 bases. Germline CDR1 reads SGHVS; CDR2 reads FQNEAQ. The junction had 10 bases not matched to a gene; V was cut back by 5 bases and J by 6 bases. CDR3 length: 15 residues. CDR3 nucleotide sequence: TGTGCCAGCAGCGAGAACAGGGGGCGTTCTGATGGCTACACCTTC. Its translation is CASSENRGRSDGYTF.

The chain combines TRBV18 with TRBJ2-6; 10 nucleotides agree with TRBD1. The CDR3 has 19 amino acids. Unmatched junction bases numbered 9, after V lost 4 bases and J lost 0 bases. Per the germline V gene, CDR1 is KGHSH and CDR2 is LQKENI. CDR3 DNA: TGTGCCAGCTCACTAACGGGGACAGGGGTTCTCTCTGGGGCCAACGTCCTGACTTTC. It is translated as CASSLTGTGVLSGANVLTF.

This clone was recorded only once. The chain recombines TRBV7-8 with TRBJ1-4; possibly TRBD1 for D (5 bases). The CDR3 loop spans 13 amino acids. V was clipped by 8 bases and J by 6 bases, with 13 bases between them. From germline, CDR1 is SGHVS and CDR2 FQNEAQ. The CDR3 DNA reads TGTGCCAGCGGCCAGGGTGGACATGAAAAACTGTTTTTT. Translated: CASGQGGHEKLFF.

A single count supports this clone. V and J are TRBV7-9 and TRBJ2-3; D may be TRBD2 (6 bases). Trimming removed 2 bases at V and 4 bases at J, with 10 bases between. CDR1 is SEHNR and CDR2 is FQNEAQ in the germline V gene (reference sequence). The CDR3 has 14 residues. CDR3 coding DNA: TGTGCCAGCAGCTTAAGGGAGGACCCAGATACGCAGTATTTT. This gives the protein CASSLREDPDTQYF.

The gene calls are TRBV6-1 and TRBJ2-7; possibly TRBD2 for D (5 bases). CDR3 length: 11 residues. Germline CDR1 is MNHNS and CDR2 is SASEGT. V was trimmed by 1 base and J by 11 bases, leaving 9 bases between them. CDR3 sequence (DNA): TGTGCCAGCAGTGAAGAGAGAGGGAAGTACTTC. It is translated as CASSEERGKYF.

This clone appeared once. This sequence joins TRBV27 and TRBJ2-7, with 11 bases identical to TRBD2. The CDR3 runs to 15 residues. CDR1 is MNHEY, CDR2 SMNVEV, per germline (reference sequence). J gave up 4 bases and V 3 bases, and 5 bases lay outside the gene matches. The CDR3 nucleotides read TGTGCCAGCAGTTTCCGATTAGCGGGAGGGTACGAGCAGTACTTC. It is translated as CASSFRLAGGYEQYF.

The chain has TRBV20-1 and TRBJ1-2; TRBD1 might be the D (6 bases). Trimming removed 6 bases from V and 8 bases from J, with 13 bases in between. Germline lookup yields CDR1 DFQATT and CDR2 SNEGSKA (reference sequence). This CDR3 region has 11 residues. The CDR3 protein is CSAKLGGGYTF. The CDR3 DNA sequence: TGCAGTGCCAAACTAGGGGGAGGCTACACCTTC.

This rearrangement joins TRBV7-9 to TRBJ2-3; weak D call: TRBD1 (5 bases). This CDR3 comprises 15 residues. Germline lookup yields CDR1 SEHNR and CDR2 FQNEAQ (reference sequence). V was pared by 4 bases and J by 5 bases, with 16 bases between. In DNA, the CDR3 is TGTGCCAGCAGCTCCCTGGGGCCTGATGGAGATACGCAGTATTTT. Its translation is CASSSLGPDGDTQYF.

The genes are TRBV29-1 and TRBJ2-2; D is possibly TRBD1 (6 bases). This CDR3 is 14 amino acids long. CDR1 is SQVTM and CDR2 is ANQGSEA in the germline V gene. V gave up 6 bases and J gave up 5 bases, with 16 bases separating them. The CDR3 region is CSVATQGLTGELFF. In DNA form, the CDR3 reads TGCAGCGTCGCTACACAGGGTCTGACCGGGGAGCTGTTTTTT.

The table lists this clone with a count of one. V gene TRBV9 combines with J gene TRBJ2-3; 10 bases fit TRBD1. V lost 4 bases, J lost 5 bases, and 4 bases stayed unmatched. The germline gives CDR1 SGDLS, CDR2 YYNGEE. CDR3 length equals 14 residues. This CDR3 is CASSNRDRGDTQYF. In nucleotides, the CDR3 is TGTGCCAGCAGCAATCGGGACAGGGGAGATACGCAGTATTTT.

The rearrangement joins TRBV7-9 to TRBJ2-5; a possible D gene is TRBD2 (5 bases). In germline, CDR1 is SEHNR, CDR2 FQNEAQ (reference sequence). CDR3 length: 12 residues. V lost 4 bases to trimming and J lost 5 bases, with 8 bases between them. This CDR3 is CASSYGGETQYF. DNA of the CDR3: TGTGCCAGCAGCTACGGCGGGGAGACCCAGTACTTC.

This clone was seen only a few times. This sequence joins TRBV15 and TRBJ2-1, with 13 nucleotides matching TRBD2. The trim removed 5 bases at V and 0 bases at J, leaving 13 bases unmatched. Germline CDR1 is LNHNV and CDR2 is YYDKDF (reference sequence). The CDR3 runs to 20 residues. The CDR3 DNA sequence: TGTGCCACCAGCGGTCCGACTAGCGGGGGGCCCCTCAGCTCCTACAATGAGCAGTTCTTC. Protein: CATSGPTSGGPLSSYNEQFF.

The V call is TRBV29-1, the J call TRBJ1-2, with D uncertain. The CDR3 has 13 residues. Between the trimmed V and J ends, which lost 3 bases and 2 bases, there was a span of 10 bases. The V gene's germline CDR1 is SQVTM and CDR2 ANQGSEA. DNA of the CDR3: TGCAGCGTTGAGGATGACAAGAACTATGGCTACACCTTC. Protein: CSVEDDKNYGYTF. Filled out from reference TRBV29-1 and TRBJ1-2, the complete variable domain reads SAVISQKPSRDICQRGTSLTIQCQVDSQVTMMFWYRQQPGQSLTLIATANQGSEATYESGFVIDKFPISRPNLTFSTLTVSNMSPEDSSIYLCSVEDDKNYGYTFGSGTRLTVV.